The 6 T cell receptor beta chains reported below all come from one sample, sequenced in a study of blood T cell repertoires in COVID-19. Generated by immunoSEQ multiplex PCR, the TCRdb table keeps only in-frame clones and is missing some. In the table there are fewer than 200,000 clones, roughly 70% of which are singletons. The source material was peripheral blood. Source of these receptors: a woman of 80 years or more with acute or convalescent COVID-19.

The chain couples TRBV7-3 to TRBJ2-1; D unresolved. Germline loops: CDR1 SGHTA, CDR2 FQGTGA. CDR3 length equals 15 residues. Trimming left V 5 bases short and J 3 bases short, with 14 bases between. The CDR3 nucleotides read TGTGCCAGCAGCCGGAGTACGGCCCTCTACAATGAGCAGTTCTTC. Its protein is CASSRSTALYNEQFF.

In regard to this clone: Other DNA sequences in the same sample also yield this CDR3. CDR3 bases: TGTGCCAGTAGTCGCGGCACAGATACGCAGTATTTT. It yields the protein CASSRGTDTQYF. The chain couples TRBV19 to TRBJ2-3; D not certain. The CDR3 spans 12 residues. Germline V gives CDR1 LNHDA, CDR2 SQIVND (reference sequence). Deletions cut 5 bases from V and 1 base from J, with 4 bases between.

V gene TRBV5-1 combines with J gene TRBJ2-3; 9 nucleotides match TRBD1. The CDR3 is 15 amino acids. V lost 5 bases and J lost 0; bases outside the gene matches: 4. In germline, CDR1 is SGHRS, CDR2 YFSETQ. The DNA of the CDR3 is TGCGCCAGCAGACGAGGGACAGGGAGCACAGATACGCAGTATTTT. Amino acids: CASRRGTGSTDTQYF.

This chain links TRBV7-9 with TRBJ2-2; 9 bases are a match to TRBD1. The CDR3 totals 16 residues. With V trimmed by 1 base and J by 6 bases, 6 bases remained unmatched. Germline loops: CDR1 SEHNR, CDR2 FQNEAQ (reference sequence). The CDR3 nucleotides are TGTGCCAGCAGCTTAGGATGGGACAGGGAGGCCGGGGAGCTGTTTTTT. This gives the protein CASSLGWDREAGELFF.

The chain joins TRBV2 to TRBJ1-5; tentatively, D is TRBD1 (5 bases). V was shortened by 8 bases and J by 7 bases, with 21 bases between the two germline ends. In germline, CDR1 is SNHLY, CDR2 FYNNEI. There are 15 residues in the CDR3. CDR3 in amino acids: CASSTQGSLGQPQHF. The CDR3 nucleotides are TGTGCCAGCTCAACCCAGGGCTCCCTCGGACAGCCCCAGCATTTT.

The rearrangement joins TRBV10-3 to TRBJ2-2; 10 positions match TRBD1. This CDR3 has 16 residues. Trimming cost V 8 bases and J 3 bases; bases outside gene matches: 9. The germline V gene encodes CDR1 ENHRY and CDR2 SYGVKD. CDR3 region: CAIGSETGGYTGELFF. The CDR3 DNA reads TGTGCCATCGGTAGCGAGACAGGGGGCTACACCGGGGAGCTGTTTTTT.